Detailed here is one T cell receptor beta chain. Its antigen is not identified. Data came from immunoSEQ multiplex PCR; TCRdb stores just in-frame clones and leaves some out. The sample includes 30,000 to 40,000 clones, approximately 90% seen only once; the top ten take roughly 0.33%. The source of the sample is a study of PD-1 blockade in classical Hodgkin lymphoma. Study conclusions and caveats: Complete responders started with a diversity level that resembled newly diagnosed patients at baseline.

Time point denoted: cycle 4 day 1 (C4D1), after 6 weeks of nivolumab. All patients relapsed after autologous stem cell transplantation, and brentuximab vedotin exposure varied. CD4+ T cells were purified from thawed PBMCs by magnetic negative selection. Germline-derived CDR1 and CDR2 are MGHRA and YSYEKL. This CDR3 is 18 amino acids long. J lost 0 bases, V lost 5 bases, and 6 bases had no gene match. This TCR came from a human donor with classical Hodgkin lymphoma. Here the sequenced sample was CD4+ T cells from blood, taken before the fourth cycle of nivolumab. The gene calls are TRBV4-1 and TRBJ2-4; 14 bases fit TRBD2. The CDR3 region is CASSDGLAGGLAKNIQYF. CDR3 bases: TGCGCCAGCAGCGACGGACTAGCGGGAGGACTAGCCAAAAACATTCAGTACTTC.